This paragraph covers one T cell receptor beta chain sequence. The antigen remains unidentified. These data come from a study of T cell responses to AZD1222 COVID-19 vaccine. Findings and caveats of the study: No day 14 peak samples; only post-peak repertoires were characterized. Females outnumbered males among donors, who were mostly white British; clonal diversity was possibly underestimated. Nearly half of spike-specific TCRs reportedly target variant regions that are unmutated in the B.1.351 and B.1.1.7 variants.

Profiled with immunoSEQ multiplex PCR; TCRdb holds only in-frame clones, not every one. The sample has about 170,000 clones, just over 90% seen once. V was trimmed by 4 bases and J by 8 bases, leaving 29 bases between them. This CDR3 is built from 18 residues. CDR1 is LGHDT and CDR2 is YNNKEL in the germline V gene (reference sequence). The material was peripheral blood, obtained on day 0 of AZD1222 vaccination. This TCR was recovered from an adult in good health. The chain is built from TRBV3-1 (or the pseudogene TRBV3-2) and TRBJ1-2, with D perhaps TRBD1 (5 bases). CDR3 loop: CASSPQVRGSSRRGGYTF. Written as DNA, the CDR3 is TGTGCCAGCAGCCCACAGGTACGGGGGAGCTCACGACGGGGAGGCTACACCTTC.